This T cell receptor beta chain was found in a study of response to subunit inactivated influenza vaccine. This clonotype was found many times. What it binds is unknown. General study points: There was a suggestion from the authors that each seasonal influenza vaccination recruits few new T cells.

The V end lost 1 base, the J end lost 2 bases, and 11 bases lay between the germline ends. The germline CDR1 and CDR2 sequences are DFQATT and SNEGSKA (reference sequence). The CDR3 spans 14 residues. Each CDR3 protein is one row after TCRdb ran MiXCR on the RT-PCR reads. The table lists around 500,000 distinct CDR3 sequences, approximately 11% of them singletons. The chain uses TRBV20-1 and TRBJ1-2; the D is unclear. This receptor was identified in a man aged 50 to 59 who received an inactivated influenza vaccine. This specimen was PBMCs from blood, taken about 40 days after vaccination. The DNA of the CDR3 is TGCAGTGCTAGAGTCGGCGGCTCAAACTATGGCTACACCTTC. Translation: CSARVGGSNYGYTF.